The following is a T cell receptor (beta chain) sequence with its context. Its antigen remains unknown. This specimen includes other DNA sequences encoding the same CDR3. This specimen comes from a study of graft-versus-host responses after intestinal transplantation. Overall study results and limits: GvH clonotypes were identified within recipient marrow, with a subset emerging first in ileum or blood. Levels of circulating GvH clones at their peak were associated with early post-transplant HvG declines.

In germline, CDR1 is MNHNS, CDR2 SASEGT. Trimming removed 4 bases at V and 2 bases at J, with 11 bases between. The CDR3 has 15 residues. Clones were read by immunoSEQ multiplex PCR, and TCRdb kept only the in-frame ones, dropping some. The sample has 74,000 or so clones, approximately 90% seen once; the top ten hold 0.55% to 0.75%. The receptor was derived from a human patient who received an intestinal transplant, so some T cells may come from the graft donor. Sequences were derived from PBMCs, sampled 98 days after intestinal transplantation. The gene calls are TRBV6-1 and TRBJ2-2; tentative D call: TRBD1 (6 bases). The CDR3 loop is CASSGQVLNTGELFF. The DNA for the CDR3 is TGTGCCAGCAGTGGACAGGTCCTCAACACCGGGGAGCTGTTTTTT.